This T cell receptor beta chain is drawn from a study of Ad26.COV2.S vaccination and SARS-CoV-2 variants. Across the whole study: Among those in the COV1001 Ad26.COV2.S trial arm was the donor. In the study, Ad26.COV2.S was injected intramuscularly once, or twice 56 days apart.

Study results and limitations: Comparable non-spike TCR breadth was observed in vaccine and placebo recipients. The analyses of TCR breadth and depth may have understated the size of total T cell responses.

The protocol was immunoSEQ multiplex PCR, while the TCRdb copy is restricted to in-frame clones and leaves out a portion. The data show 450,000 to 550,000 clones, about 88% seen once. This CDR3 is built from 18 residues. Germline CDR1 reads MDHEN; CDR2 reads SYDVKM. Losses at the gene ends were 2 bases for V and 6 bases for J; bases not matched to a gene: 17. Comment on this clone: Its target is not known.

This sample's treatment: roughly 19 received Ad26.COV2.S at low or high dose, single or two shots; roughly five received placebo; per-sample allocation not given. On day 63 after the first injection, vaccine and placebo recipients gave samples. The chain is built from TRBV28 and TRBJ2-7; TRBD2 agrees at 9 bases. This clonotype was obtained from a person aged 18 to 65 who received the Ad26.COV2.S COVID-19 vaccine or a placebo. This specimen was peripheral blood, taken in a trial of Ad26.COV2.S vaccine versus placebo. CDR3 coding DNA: TGTGCCAGCAGTTTACGGCTAGCGGGACCGAAACGAGGACCCGAGCAGTACTTC. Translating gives CASSLRLAGPKRGPEQYF.